The clone carrying this T cell receptor beta chain was counted between two and nine times. The antigen remains undetermined. This specimen comes from a study of CD8 T cells in ankylosing spondylitis. Trimming cost V 6 bases and J 8 bases, with 11 bases left between them. The CDR3 spans 12 residues. Study findings and constraints: In ankylosing spondylitis blood, a motif of seven to nine highly homologous TCR beta variants appeared characteristic.

Quantitative 5'-RACE was performed with molecular barcodes, and it yielded the TCR beta libraries. TCRdb reprocessed the 5' RACE reads with MiXCR, giving one entry per CDR3 protein. This table has roughly 670,000 distinct CDR3 sequences, 19% appearing once. The specimen was blood, either unsorted or a sorted T cell fraction (not recorded which). V gene TRBV12-3 or TRBV12-4 combines with J gene TRBJ2-1; D remains ambiguous. This receptor was taken from a male donor with ankylosing spondylitis. In DNA, the CDR3 is TGTGCCAGCAGCACAACGCCCTATGAGCAGTTCTTC. It yields the protein CASSTTPYEQFF.